This is a list of T cell receptor beta chains from one sample in a study of beta chain features in type 1 diabetes. Profiling relied on immunoSEQ multiplex PCR, and the TCRdb table lists in-frame clones only, not all of them. The sample includes around 400,000 clones, roughly 12% of them seen just once. Sample: naive CD4+ T cells from blood. These receptors were taken from a man aged 18-30 years in good health. Both conserved end residues are trimmed from each CDR3.

TRBJ2-1 TRBV18 ASSPAGGPDNEQF
TRBJ1-5 TRBV7-2 ASRLTGDQPQH
TRBJ1-1 TRBV5-4 ASSLGQMNTEAF
TRBJ1-2 TRBV7-9 ASSLVRGDGYT
TRBJ1-2 TRBV6-5 ASSYQRGTGYT
TRBJ2-2 TRBV7-2 ASSPPEGYTGELF
TRBJ2-7 TRBV5-1 ASSLAEGQLYEQY
TRBJ1-2 TRBV18 ASSHRGPSGYT
TRBJ2-5 TRBV5-1 ASSLSSGGEETQY
TRBJ1-2 TRBV6-5 ASSYGANYGYT
TRBJ2-7 TRBV6-5 ASREAGQVYEQY
TRBJ2-3 TRBV7-9 ASSSRTGAPDTQY
TRBJ1-1 TRBV7-2 ASSQRQGLTEAF
TRBJ2-7 TRBV6-5 ASSPGDRGSNEQY
TRBJ1-5 TRBV4-1 ASSPPGQVQPQH
TRBJ1-2 TRBV7-2 ASSRRPGQGGDGYT
TRBJ2-7 TRBV5-4 ASSLDLTGVGEQY
TRBJ2-5 TRBV7-2 ASSRDRQETQY
TRBJ1-1 TRBV7-9 ASSQAGGKAF
TRBJ2-1 TRBV4-1 ASSHPGTRRVNEQF
TRBJ2-5 TRBV6-6 ASSSGTGAAETQY
TRBJ1-5 TRBV19 ASSAERHQPQH
TRBJ1-1 TRBV5-1 ASSPRTGGRFAEAF
TRBJ2-5 TRBV10-3 AARTSGGQETQY
TRBJ1-3 TRBV6-5 ASSPQRSGNTIY
TRBJ1-1 TRBV30 ASRTWNTEAF
TRBJ1-1 TRBV6-1 ASAGATEAF
TRBJ2-2 TRBV29-1 SVLDKNTGELF
TRBJ1-1 TRBV28 ASSTGRTEAF
TRBJ1-2 TRBV27 ASSGQGEVYGYT